This T cell receptor (beta chain) was recovered during a study of T-cell reconstitution after alpha-beta-depleted transplantation in children. Findings of the study overall: Once a year had passed after transplant, T-cell counts and diversity came mostly from newly produced T cells.

A TCRbeta library incorporating unique molecular identifiers was prepared. MiXCR, run by TCRdb on the PCR reads, gives a single entry per CDR3 protein. In the table there are 120,000 or so distinct CDR3 sequences, under 25% of which are singletons. The CDR3 sequence is 14 residues long. CDR1 SQVTM and CDR2 ANQGSEA come from the germline V gene. This clonotype was counted a few times. Its target is not known. This TCR was sampled from a male patient aged 2-15 years who had a stem cell transplant for chronic granulomatous disease, so the T cells may come from the graft donor. Sample: PBMCs, mostly from graft donor cells, taken 180 days after TCRalphabeta/CD19-depleted stem cell transplant. V and J are TRBV29-1 and TRBJ2-2; D is perhaps TRBD2 (6 bases). The CDR3 loop reads CRLGLAFNTGELFF. CDR3 DNA sequence: TGCAGGTTGGGGCTAGCGTTTAACACCGGGGAGCTGTTTTTT.